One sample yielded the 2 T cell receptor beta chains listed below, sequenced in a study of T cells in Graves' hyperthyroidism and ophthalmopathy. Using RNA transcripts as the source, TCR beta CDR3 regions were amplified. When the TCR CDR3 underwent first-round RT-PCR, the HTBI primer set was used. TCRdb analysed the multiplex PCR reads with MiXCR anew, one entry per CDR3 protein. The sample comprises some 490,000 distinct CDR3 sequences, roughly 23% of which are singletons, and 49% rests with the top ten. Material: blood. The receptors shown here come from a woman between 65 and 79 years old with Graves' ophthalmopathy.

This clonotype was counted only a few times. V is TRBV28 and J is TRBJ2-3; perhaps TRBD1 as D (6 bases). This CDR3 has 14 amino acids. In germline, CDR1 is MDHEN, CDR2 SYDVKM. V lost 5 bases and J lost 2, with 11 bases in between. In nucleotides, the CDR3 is TGTGCCAGCAGTAGGACAGACCTCACAGATACGCAGTATTTT. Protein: CASSRTDLTDTQYF.

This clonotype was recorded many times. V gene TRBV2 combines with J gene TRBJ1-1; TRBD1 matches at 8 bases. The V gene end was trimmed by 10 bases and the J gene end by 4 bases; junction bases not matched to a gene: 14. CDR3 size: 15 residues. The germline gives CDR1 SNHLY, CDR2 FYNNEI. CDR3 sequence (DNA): TGTGCCACCCACGAGACAGGGGTTAAGGGCACTGAAGCTTTCTTT. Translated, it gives CATHETGVKGTEAFF. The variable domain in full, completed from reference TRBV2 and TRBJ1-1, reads EPEVTQTPSHQVTQMGQEVILRCVPISNHLYFYWYRQILGQKVEFLVSFYNNEISEKSEIFDDQFSVERPDGSNFTLKIRSTKLEDSAMYFCATHETGVKGTEAFFGQGTRLTVV.